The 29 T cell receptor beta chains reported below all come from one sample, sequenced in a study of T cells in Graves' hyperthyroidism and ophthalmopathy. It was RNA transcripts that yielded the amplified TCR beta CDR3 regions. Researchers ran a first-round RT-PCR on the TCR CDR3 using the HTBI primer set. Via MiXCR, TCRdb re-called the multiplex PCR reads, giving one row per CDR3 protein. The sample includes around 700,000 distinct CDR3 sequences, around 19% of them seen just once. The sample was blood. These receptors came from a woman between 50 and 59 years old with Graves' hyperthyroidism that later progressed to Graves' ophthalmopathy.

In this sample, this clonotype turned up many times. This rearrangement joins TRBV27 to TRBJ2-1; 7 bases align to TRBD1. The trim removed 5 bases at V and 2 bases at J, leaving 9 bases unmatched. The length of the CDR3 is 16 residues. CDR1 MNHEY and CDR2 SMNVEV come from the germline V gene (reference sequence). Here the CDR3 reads CASSPHLGQTYNEQFF. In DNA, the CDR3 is TGTGCCAGCAGTCCACACTTGGGACAGACCTACAATGAGCAGTTCTTC.

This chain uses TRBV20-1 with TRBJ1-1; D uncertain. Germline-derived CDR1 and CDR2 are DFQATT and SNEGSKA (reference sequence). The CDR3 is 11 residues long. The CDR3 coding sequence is TGCAGCTCCGACGGAAGTACTGAAGCTTTCTTT. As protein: CSSDGSTEAFF.

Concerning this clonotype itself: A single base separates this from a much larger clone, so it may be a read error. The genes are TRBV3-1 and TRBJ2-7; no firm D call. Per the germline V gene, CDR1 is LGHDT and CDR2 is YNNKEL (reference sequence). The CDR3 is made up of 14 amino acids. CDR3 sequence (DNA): TGTGTCAGCAGCCAGACAATTCCGCCTGGCGAGCAGTACTTC. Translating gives CVSSQTIPPGEQYF.

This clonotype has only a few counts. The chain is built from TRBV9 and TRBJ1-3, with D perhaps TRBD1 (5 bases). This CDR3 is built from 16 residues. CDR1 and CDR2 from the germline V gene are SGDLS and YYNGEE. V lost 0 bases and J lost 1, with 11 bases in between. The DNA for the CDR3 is TGTGCCAGCAGCGTAGATGGGGCCGTTTCTGGAAACACCATATATTTT. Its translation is CASSVDGAVSGNTIYF.

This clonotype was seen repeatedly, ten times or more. The CDR3 nucleotides are TGTGCCAGCAGCCAAGGAGGGGGAGATCAGCCCCAGCATTTT. It is translated as CASSQGGGDQPQHF. The chain has TRBV3-1 and TRBJ1-5, with D possibly TRBD1 on 6 matching bases. CDR1 is LGHDT and CDR2 is YNNKEL in the germline V gene (reference sequence). V shed 1 base and J shed 5 bases, with 9 bases lying between them. The length of the CDR3 is 14 residues.

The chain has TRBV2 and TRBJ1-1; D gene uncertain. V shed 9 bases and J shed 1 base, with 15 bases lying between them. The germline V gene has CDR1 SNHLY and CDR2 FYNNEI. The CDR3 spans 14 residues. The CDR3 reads CASWVLLGNTEAFF. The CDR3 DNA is TGTGCCAGTTGGGTGCTACTGGGGAACACTGAAGCTTTCTTT.

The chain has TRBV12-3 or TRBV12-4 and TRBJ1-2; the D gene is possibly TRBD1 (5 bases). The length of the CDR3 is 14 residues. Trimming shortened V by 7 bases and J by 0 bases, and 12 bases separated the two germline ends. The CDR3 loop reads CASTPTATNYGYTF. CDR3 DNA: TGTGCCAGCACCCCGACAGCAACTAACTATGGCTACACCTTC.

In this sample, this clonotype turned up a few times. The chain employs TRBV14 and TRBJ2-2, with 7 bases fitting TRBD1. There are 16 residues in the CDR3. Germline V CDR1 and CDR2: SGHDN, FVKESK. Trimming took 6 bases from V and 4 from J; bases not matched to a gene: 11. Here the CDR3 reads CASSPRGQEFTGELFF. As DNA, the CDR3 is TGTGCCAGCAGTCCCCGAGGACAGGAGTTCACCGGGGAGCTGTTTTTT.

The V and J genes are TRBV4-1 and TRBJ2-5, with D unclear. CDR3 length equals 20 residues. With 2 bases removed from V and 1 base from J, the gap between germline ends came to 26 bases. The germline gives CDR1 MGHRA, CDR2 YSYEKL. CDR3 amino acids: CASSQPSPFAPTYVQETQYF. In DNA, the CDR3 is TGCGCCAGCAGCCAACCCAGCCCCTTTGCCCCTACGTATGTCCAAGAGACCCAGTACTTC.

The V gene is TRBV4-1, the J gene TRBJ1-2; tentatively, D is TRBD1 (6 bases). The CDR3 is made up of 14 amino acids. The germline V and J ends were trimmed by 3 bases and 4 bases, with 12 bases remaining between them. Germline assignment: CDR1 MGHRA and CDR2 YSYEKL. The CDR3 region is CASSHKQGAYGYTF. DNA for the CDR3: TGCGCCAGCAGCCACAAACAGGGAGCCTATGGCTACACCTTC.

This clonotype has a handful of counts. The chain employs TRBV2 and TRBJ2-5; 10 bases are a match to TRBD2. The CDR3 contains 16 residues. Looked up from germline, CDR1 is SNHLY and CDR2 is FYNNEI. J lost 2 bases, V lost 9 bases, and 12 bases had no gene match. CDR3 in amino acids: CARGGLAGAPQETQYF. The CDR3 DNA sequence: TGTGCCAGAGGGGGCCTAGCGGGGGCACCTCAAGAGACCCAGTACTTC.

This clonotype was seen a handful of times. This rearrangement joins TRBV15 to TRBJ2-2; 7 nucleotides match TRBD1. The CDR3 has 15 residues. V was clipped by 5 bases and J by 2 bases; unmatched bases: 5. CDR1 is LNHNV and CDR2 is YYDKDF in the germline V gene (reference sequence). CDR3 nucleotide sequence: TGTGCCACCAGCGGTAGACAGGGAAACACCGGGGAGCTGTTTTTT. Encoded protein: CATSGRQGNTGELFF.

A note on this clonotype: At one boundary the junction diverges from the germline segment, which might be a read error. The CDR3 DNA sequence: TGCAGCGTTGACCGCGGGGGCCGAGTCTGGATGAACACTGAAGCTTCCTTT. This sequence encodes CSVDRGGRVWMNTEASF. The chain carries TRBV29-1 and TRBJ1-1; perhaps TRBD1 as D (6 bases). Per the germline V gene, CDR1 is SQVTM and CDR2 is ANQGSEA. This CDR3 is built from 17 residues.

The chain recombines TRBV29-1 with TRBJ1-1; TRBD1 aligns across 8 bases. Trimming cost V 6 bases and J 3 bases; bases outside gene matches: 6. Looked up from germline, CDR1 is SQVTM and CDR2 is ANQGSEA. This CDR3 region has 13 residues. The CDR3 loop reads CSVTGQGYTEAFF. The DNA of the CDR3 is TGCAGCGTCACTGGACAGGGTTACACTGAAGCTTTCTTT.

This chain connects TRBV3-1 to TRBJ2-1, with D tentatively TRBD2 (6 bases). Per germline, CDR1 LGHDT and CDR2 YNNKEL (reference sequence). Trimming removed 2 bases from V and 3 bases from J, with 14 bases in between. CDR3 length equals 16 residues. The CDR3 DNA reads TGTGCCAGCAGCCAAACCGACGGGACTTACTACAATGAGCAGTTCTTC. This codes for CASSQTDGTYYNEQFF.

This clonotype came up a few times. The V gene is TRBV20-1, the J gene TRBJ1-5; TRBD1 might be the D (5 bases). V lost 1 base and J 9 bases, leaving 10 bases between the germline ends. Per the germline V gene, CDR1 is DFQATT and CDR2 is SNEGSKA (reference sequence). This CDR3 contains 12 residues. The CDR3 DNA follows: TGCAGTGCTAGAGTAGGGGATGGGCCCCAGCATTTT. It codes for CSARVGDGPQHF.

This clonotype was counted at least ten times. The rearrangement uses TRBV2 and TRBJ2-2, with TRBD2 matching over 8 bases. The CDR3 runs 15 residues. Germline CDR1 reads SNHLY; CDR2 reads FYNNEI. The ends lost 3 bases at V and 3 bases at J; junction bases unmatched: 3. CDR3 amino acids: CASSDGREHTGELFF. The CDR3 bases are TGTGCCAGCAGTGACGGGAGGGAGCACACCGGGGAGCTGTTTTTT.

The CDR3 sequence is CASSEPGGRHEQFF. CDR3 nucleotides: TGTGCCAGCAGCGAACCGGGGGGGCGGCATGAGCAGTTCTTC. V is TRBV5-5 and J is TRBJ2-1, with 8 positions matching TRBD2. CDR1 and CDR2 (germline): SGHKS, YYEKEE (reference sequence). This CDR3 region has 14 residues. Trimming took 4 bases from V and 8 from J; bases not matched to a gene: 8. Full variable domain (outside the CDR3, taken from reference TRBV5-5 and TRBJ2-1): DAGVTQSPTHLIKTRGQQVTLRCSPISGHKSVSWYQQVLGQGPQFIFQYYEKEERGRGNFPDRFSARQFPNYSSELNVNALLLGDSALYLCASSEPGGRHEQFFGPGTRLTVL.

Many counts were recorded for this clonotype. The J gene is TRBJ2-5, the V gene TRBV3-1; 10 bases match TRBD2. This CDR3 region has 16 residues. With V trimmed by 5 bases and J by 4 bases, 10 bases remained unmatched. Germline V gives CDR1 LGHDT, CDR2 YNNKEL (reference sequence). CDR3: CASSERPAGGRETQYF. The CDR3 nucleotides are TGTGCCAGCAGCGAGCGGCCAGCGGGGGGGCGAGAGACCCAGTACTTC.

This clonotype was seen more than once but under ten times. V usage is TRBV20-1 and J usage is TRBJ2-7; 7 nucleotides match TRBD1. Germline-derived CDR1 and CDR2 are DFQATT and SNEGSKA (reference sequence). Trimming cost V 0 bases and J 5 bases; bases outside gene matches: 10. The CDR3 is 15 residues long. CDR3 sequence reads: CSARDGDRSGNEQYF. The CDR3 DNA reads TGCAGTGCTAGAGATGGGGACAGATCGGGGAACGAGCAGTACTTC.

CDR3 DNA sequence: TGTGCCACCAGTGATGGACCAACAGATACGCAGTATTTT. Amino acid sequence: CATSDGPTDTQYF. The chain uses TRBV24-1 and TRBJ2-3; D is undetermined. The CDR3 has 13 residues. Germline CDR1 is KGHDR and CDR2 is SFDVKD. V was trimmed by 3 bases and J by 3 bases, leaving 6 bases between them.

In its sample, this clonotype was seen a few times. The CDR3 DNA follows: TGTGCCACCCTCGGACACTCCACCGGGGAGCTGTTTTTT. Amino acid sequence: CATLGHSTGELFF. This chain links TRBV24-1 with TRBJ2-2, with a tentative D call TRBD1 (5 bases). Per germline, CDR1 KGHDR and CDR2 SFDVKD. CDR3 length: 13 residues. V gave up 9 bases and J gave up 4 bases, with 11 bases separating them.

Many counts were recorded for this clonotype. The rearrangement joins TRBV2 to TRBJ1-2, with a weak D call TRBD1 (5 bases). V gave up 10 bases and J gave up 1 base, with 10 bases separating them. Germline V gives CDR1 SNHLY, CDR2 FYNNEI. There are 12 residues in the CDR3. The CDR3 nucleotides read TGTGCCACCCTACAGGATAACTATGGCTACACCTTC. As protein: CATLQDNYGYTF.

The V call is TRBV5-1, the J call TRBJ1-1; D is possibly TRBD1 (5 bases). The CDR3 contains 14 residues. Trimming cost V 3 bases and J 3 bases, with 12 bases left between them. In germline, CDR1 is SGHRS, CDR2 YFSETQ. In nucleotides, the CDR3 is TGCGCCAGCAGCTCCGGTGGGGGGGACACTGAAGCTTTCTTT. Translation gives CASSSGGGDTEAFF.

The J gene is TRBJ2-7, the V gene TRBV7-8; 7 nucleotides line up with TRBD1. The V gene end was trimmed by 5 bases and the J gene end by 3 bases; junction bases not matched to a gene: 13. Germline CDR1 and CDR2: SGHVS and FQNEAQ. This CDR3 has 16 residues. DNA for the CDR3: TGTGCCAGCAGCCCAGCCGGGACAGTTCCTCTCTACGAGCAGTACTTC. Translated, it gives CASSPAGTVPLYEQYF.

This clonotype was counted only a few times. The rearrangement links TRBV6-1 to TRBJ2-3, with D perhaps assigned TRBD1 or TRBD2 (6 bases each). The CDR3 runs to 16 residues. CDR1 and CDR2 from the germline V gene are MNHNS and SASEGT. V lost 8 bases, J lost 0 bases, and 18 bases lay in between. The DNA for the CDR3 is TGTGCCAGCCAAAGAGGGGGGTCCTTTAGCACAGATACGCAGTATTTT. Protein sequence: CASQRGGSFSTDTQYF.

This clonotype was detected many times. The CDR3 region is CAWSMGRRENQPQHF. The CDR3 bases are TGTGCCTGGAGTATGGGGCGCAGGGAGAATCAGCCCCAGCATTTT. The rearrangement uses TRBV30 and TRBJ1-5; TRBD1 might be the D (5 bases). Trimming removed 2 bases from V and 4 bases from J, with 15 bases in between. The germline CDR1 and CDR2 sequences are GTSNPN and SVGIG (reference sequence). CDR3 size: 15 residues.

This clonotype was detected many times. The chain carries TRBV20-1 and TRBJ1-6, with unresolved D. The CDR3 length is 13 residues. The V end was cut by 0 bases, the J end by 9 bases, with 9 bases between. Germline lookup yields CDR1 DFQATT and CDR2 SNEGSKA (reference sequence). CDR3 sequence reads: CSARDLRGSPLHF. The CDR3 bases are TGCAGTGCTAGAGACTTAAGAGGTTCACCCCTCCACTTT.

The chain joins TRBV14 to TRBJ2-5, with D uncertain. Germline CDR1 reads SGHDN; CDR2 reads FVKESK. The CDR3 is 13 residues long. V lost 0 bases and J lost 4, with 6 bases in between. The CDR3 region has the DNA TGTGCCAGCAGCCAAGATCTTCGAGAGACCCAGTACTTC. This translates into CASSQDLRETQYF.